One T cell receptor beta chain is described in this entry. Its cognate antigen has yet to be identified. Base qualities were left out, and no much larger clone turns up one base away. This entry belongs to a study of cytomegalovirus exposure and HLA in healthy donors (dated 2017 in TCRdb). Broadly, across the study: In an earlier analysis of around 540 of the donors, 250 to 350 Gb of sequence data and approximately 100 million unique TCR beta sequences from about 190 million T cells were reported. An earlier analysis of fewer than 700 of the donors applied high-throughput TCR beta sequencing to assess whether each TCR beta V gene segment acted as functional or pseudogenic. All discovery cohort repertoires had been generated using a single sequencing platform. A later genetic analysis used genome-wide SNP genotypes for about 65% of the roughly 670 donors, treating that subset as a discovery cohort. HLA typing covered class I and class II loci at four-digit resolution. To predict cytomegalovirus infection status, the study combined high-throughput TCR immunosequencing, statistical association of individual TCRs with disease status, and machine learning. In a later analysis, previously published TCR beta repertoires from some 640 donors were re-analyzed and high-resolution HLA genotyping was added so that TCR occurrence patterns could be studied. About 310 gigabases of sequencing data and 70 million to 85 million unique TCR sequences were included in an early release covering about 600 HLA-typed donors. Four to six DR-DQ haplotypes were handled as single units for association and clustering, since linkage in the cohort was strong. The genetic ancestry cluster associated with self-reported Caucasian donors included around four fifths of the roughly 400 genotyped donors. Donor age, sex, ethnicity and CMV serostatus were compiled alongside the repertoire data. The number of donors typed differed by locus, with roughly 620-630 for A, B, C, DRB1 and DQB1, 522 for DQA1, approximately 570 for DPA1, and some 440 for DPB1. The T cell repertoires of about 700 subjects were profiled by immunosequencing and related to cytomegalovirus serostatus. In the later analysis, no new phenotypic data were used to find candidate immune exposures; instead, reliance was placed on TCR beta sequences and their occurrence across donors. In addition to the first cohort of 666 subjects, a separate validation cohort of 130 or so different subjects was used. The study was designed to test whether signatures of past pathogen exposure could be identified by cataloging public T cell receptors. Among approximately 370 genotyped donors of the cohort, an average of roughly 230,000 unique TCR beta nucleotide sequences was sequenced per donor, of which 15% to 20% were non-productive.

The paper as a whole reports these results and caveats: Only TCR beta chains were sequenced in this cohort, and the absence of alpha or paired-chain data limited detectable features. Strong co-occurrence of HLA alleles, especially DR and DQ, made assigning TCR associations to individual alleles difficult. Roughly uniform sequencing depth across donors was assumed in presence/absence analyses, although this assumption may not hold. A later analysis associated roughly 17,000 TCR beta sequences with specific HLA alleles at a false discovery rate of 0.05. In a later genetic analysis, a missense DCLRE1C variant was associated with V-gene and J-gene trimming of TCR beta chains, and the association was replicated in an independent cohort. Because HLA typing was missing for some donors at each locus, association tests included only the typed subset. Correlated functional status among segregating V segments might be attributable to linkage disequilibrium, but an unknown experimental factor could not be ruled out. CMV serostatus was the only immune exposure information available for the cohort. An earlier analysis of 587 of the donors showed that most TCR beta V segments appeared in productive rearrangements either about 87% or about 30% of the time, which broadly matched IMGT annotations. According to the authors, the approach could potentially be generalized to other disease states and immunological phenotypes. A later genetic analysis reported fewer N-insertions in productive TCRs among donors in an Asian-associated ancestry cluster than the approximately 700-donor mean. In a later analysis, several top co-occurrence clusters were reported to appear linked to parvovirus B19, influenza, CMV and Epstein-Barr virus. In a later analysis, the rate of TCR association differed among HLA loci, with DRB1 alleles having the most associated TCRs and HLA-C alleles having the fewest. While some public TCRs were present in many individuals, most TCR sequences turned up only very rarely across donors. The study listed over 150 TCR beta chains as associated with cytomegalovirus. Compared with equally common non-associated chains, HLA-associated TCR beta chains in a later analysis were more clonally expanded and had lower generation probabilities. The classifier was reported to diagnose cytomegalovirus status with high specificity and sensitivity in both the original and validation cohorts. In vitro tests confirmed that a few of the cytomegalovirus-associated TCR beta chains recognize cytomegalovirus antigens. The 87-base-pair reads could not distinguish some IMGT-functional V segments, including TRBV6-2 and TRBV6-3, so those segments were excluded. The sequencing pipeline was judged likely to have produced a cluster of highly shared sequence variants as a technical artifact. A further reported finding was that TCR beta sequences accurately predicted the HLA-A and HLA-B alleles for most subjects in the first cohort. The earlier analysis of 587 of the donors excluded 15 to 20 rarely observed V segments, including chromosome 9 orphons, because counts were too low. According to a later analysis, most CMV-associated TCR beta chains appeared to be HLA-restricted, and the HLA associations seemed to be driven largely by CMV exposure.

The cohort comprised 710 or so healthy bone marrow donors. Cohort members were all nominally healthy when sampled, although unrecorded immune exposures were likely present. The donor was CMV seronegative and belonged to the group of around 350 seronegative cohort members. Each donor provided a peripheral blood sample, and peripheral blood mononuclear cells were used for TCR beta sequencing. Genomic DNA extraction from the blood cell samples was performed with the Qiagen DNeasy Blood Extraction Kit. Library preparation used the immunoSEQ multiplex PCR assay. For the multiplex PCR, a mixture combining 60 forward primers for TCR Vbeta segments and 13 reverse primers for TCR Jbeta segments was used. The CDR3 region of rearranged TCR beta genes was amplified from genomic DNA with a multiplex PCR assay. On the Illumina HiSeq System, the amplified TCR beta libraries were sequenced as 87-base-pair reads. As for how the authors treated the data: Across the 670 or so repertoires, a later analysis counted tens of millions of unique TCR beta chains, 9.5 million to 13 million of which were shared by at least two donors. Raw reads were error-corrected and collapsed into unique sequences with a nearest-neighbor algorithm that merged closely related sequences to remove PCR and sequencing errors. V, D and J gene segments were assigned by aligning CDR3 sequences to IMGT reference sequences. For a sequence to be retained, at least a six-nucleotide match to both a V gene segment and a J gene segment was required. Rearrangements were classified as productive when the CDR3 lacked stop codons and remained in frame with V and J, and all other rearrangements were classified as non-productive. Following IMGT convention, CDR3 was defined as the stretch from the second conserved V-encoded cysteine to the conserved J-encoded phenylalanine. The earlier analysis of about 570 of the donors excluded any sequence lacking an unambiguous match to a single V gene segment. An earlier analysis of under 750 of the donors called V segments functional above 56.7% productive rearrangements and segregating when the between-donor standard deviation exceeded 5%. A statistical classification framework was built to diagnose cytomegalovirus status from the catalog of TCR beta chain sequences. In a later analysis, V and J genes were assigned by comparing TCR nucleotide sequences against IMGT/GENE-DB human TR gene sequences. A later analysis assigned CDR3 sequences and most-parsimonious VDJ recombination scenarios with the TCRdist pipeline. In a later analysis, every TCR beta chain was defined by the combination of its CDR3 amino acid sequence and its V-gene family, and reads without a unique V-gene family were dropped. As a way to deal with suspected cross-contamination and a sequencing artifact, a later analysis dropped more than 500 nucleotide sequences that were highly shared and had low generation probability. A later analysis calculated a clonal expansion index for each public chain from normalized within-repertoire ranks of inferred template counts. A later analysis computed generation probabilities with a VDJ recombination model fitted to out-of-frame rearrangements, and checked the results against IGoR. A later analysis scored TCR-TCR, TCR-HLA and TCR-CMV co-occurrence with hypergeometric tests, applying a repertoire-size bias correction to TCR pairs. A later analysis estimated false discovery rates by permuting HLA or CMV assignments 20 times. In a later analysis, co-occurring TCRs were grouped using DBSCAN, with TCRdist sequence similarity added in when clustering inside HLA-allele-positive subsets. For co-occurrence clustering, repertoires with fewer than 30,000 or more than 120,000 public chains were excluded, along with five repertoires with anomalous nucleotide sharing. Not all clones reach the TCRdb copy of this immuneACCESS table, which keeps in-frame sequences only. Checked studies attribute under half of the gap to unresolved V genes and leave the rest unexplained. For V, J and clone size, that table is used; D and trimming come from the DNA. Across this sample there are about 180,000 clones, with roughly 85% seen only once. Of the sample, 1.3% falls within the top ten clones.

The germline V gene specifies MNHEY as CDR1 and SVGAGI as CDR2. V lost 6 bases and J lost 5 bases, and the count of bases not matched to a germline gene is 6. The CDR3 holds 14 amino acids from the cysteine to the phenylalanine. CDR3 DNA only is kept here, 42 bases in frame from base 1. Sequencing was performed on PBMCs. This receptor chain uses TRBV6-5 and TRBJ2-2, and 7 junctional nucleotides match TRBD2. The receptor's source is a man aged 30 to 45 in good health and CMV-seronegative. The nucleotide sequence reads as follows: TGTGCCAGCAGACGACAGCGGGAAACCGGGGAGCTGTTTTTT. Translated, it reads CASRRQRETGELFF.